This T cell receptor (beta chain) was sequenced during a study of T cell responses to AZD1222 COVID-19 vaccine. Study-wide findings and caveats: Females made up more of the donors, who were largely white British, and clonal diversity may have come out too low. Spike as a whole was targeted by vaccine-associated CD4 TCRs, dominant at 160-218 and 743-854.

CDR1 SGHAT and CDR2 FQNNGV come from the germline V gene. V was pared by 0 bases and J by 2 bases, with 8 bases between. CDR3 length: 15 residues. In the case of this clone: No antigen is known for it.

Assay: immunoSEQ multiplex PCR; the TCRdb copy retains only in-frame clones and omits some. This table has about 190,000 clones, about 92% appearing once. The source material was peripheral blood, sampled 28 days after the second dose of the MenACWY control vaccine. The rearrangement links TRBV11-2 to TRBJ1-3; D might be TRBD1 (5 bases). This sequence was found in an adult who received the MenACWY meningococcal vaccine as a control. CDR3 protein: CASSLDGAAGNTIYF. CDR3 sequence (DNA): TGTGCCAGCAGCTTAGATGGGGCGGCTGGAAACACCATATATTTT.